The 29 T cell receptor beta chains below were found in one sample sequenced in a study of T-cell memory formation after mild COVID-19. TCRdb reanalysed the 5' RACE reads using MiXCR and keeps one entry per CDR3 protein. Here the sample spans around 340,000 distinct CDR3 sequences, approximately 16% being singletons. The specimen sequenced was PBMCs or a T cell subset sorted from them (not recorded which). The receptor set was obtained from a man aged 18 to 29 who had mild COVID-19 (a few samples of this study predate the infection). Cell type and time point are not known.

A few counts support this clonotype. This chain connects TRBV6-5 to TRBJ1-3; no reliable D call. Germline CDR1 MNHEY, CDR2 SVGAGI. The length of the CDR3 is 15 residues. Trimming took off 0 bases at V and 0 bases at J, with 6 bases between the two ends. Here the CDR3 reads CASSYSQPSGNTIYF. CDR3 in DNA: TGTGCCAGCAGTTACTCGCAGCCCTCTGGAAACACCATATATTTT.

The V gene is TRBV7-2, the J gene TRBJ2-1, with no clear D. This CDR3 has 16 residues. Trimming cost V 4 bases and J 6 bases, with 19 bases left between them. Germline V gene data show CDR1 as SGHTA and CDR2 as FQGNSA. In nucleotides, the CDR3 is TGTGCCAGCAGCTGGGATCCCCCTGGCCAGACCAATGAGCAGTTCTTC. Translating gives CASSWDPPGQTNEQFF.

The chain joins TRBV24-1 to TRBJ1-2; 9 nucleotides agree with TRBD1. The V and J ends lost 3 bases and 5 bases, in that order; junction bases with no gene match: 3. The germline gives CDR1 KGHDR, CDR2 SFDVKD. The CDR3 is made up of 14 amino acids. The CDR3 bases are TGTGCCACCAGTGATGCGGACAGGGGATATGGCTACACCTTC. Its translation: CATSDADRGYGYTF.

The table lists this clonotype with many counts. The V gene is TRBV6-5, the J gene TRBJ1-6; 8 bases map to TRBD1. The CDR3 consists of 14 residues. Germline assignment: CDR1 MNHEY and CDR2 SVGAGI. The ends lost 2 bases at V and 10 bases at J; junction bases unmatched: 4. CDR3 nucleotides: TGTGCCAGCAGTTACGCACAGGGGGTCTCACCCCTCCACTTT. Residues: CASSYAQGVSPLHF.

The chain combines TRBV12-3 or TRBV12-4 with TRBJ2-1; no definite D call. CDR3 size: 13 residues. The CDR3 DNA is TGTGTTACCCTTCGTCTGCTATACAATGAGCAGTTCTTC. This sequence encodes CVTLRLLYNEQFF.

The chain couples TRBV18 to TRBJ1-2; 9 bases line up with TRBD1. Looked up from germline, CDR1 is KGHSH and CDR2 is LQKENI. V lost 6 bases and J lost 6; bases outside the gene matches: 5. This CDR3 has 13 residues. The CDR3: CASSATGGDGYTF. CDR3 nucleotide sequence: TGTGCCAGCTCCGCGACAGGGGGTGATGGCTACACCTTC.

V gene TRBV28 combines with J gene TRBJ1-1; D remains unclear. Trimming shortened V by 6 bases and J by 3 bases, and 8 bases separated the two germline ends. CDR1 MDHEN and CDR2 SYDVKM come from the germline V gene. The CDR3 has 12 residues. The CDR3 is CASSPTYTEAFF. The CDR3 DNA sequence: TGTGCCAGCAGCCCCACGTACACTGAAGCTTTCTTT.

The CDR3 DNA reads TGCAGTGCTAGAAACGCGGGCAGATTCGTAGGGGAGCAGTACGTC. The encoded protein is CSARNAGRFVGEQYV. The chain joins TRBV20-1 to TRBJ2-7; possibly TRBD2 for D (5 bases). In germline, CDR1 is DFQATT, CDR2 SNEGSKA (reference sequence). V was clipped by 2 bases and J by 7 bases, with 21 bases between them. The CDR3 totals 15 residues.

This clonotype has only a few counts. The chain is built from TRBV24-1 and TRBJ2-5; tentatively, D is TRBD1 (5 bases). Germline V gene lookup returns CDR1 KGHDR and CDR2 SFDVKD. CDR3 size: 13 residues. Trimming shortened V by 5 bases and J by 3 bases, and 9 bases separated the two germline ends. The CDR3 DNA reads TGTGCCACCAGTGCCCAGGGAAAAGAGACCCAGTACTTC. This gives the protein CATSAQGKETQYF.

This clonotype was seen repeatedly, ten times or more. The CDR3 DNA is TGTGCCAGCAGTTACGACAGGGACACCGGGGAGCTGTTTTTT. It specifies CASSYDRDTGELFF. The chain carries TRBV7-9 and TRBJ2-2, with TRBD1 matching over 7 bases. The CDR3 length is 14 residues. From germline, CDR1 is SEHNR and CDR2 FQNEAQ (reference sequence). V was clipped by 6 bases and J by 3 bases; unmatched bases: 4.

This clonotype was seen a few times. The rearrangement links TRBV7-2 to TRBJ2-4; 10 bases map to TRBD2. This CDR3 has 16 amino acids. V lost 1 base and J lost 9; bases outside the gene matches: 9. CDR1 and CDR2 from the germline V gene are SGHTA and FQGNSA. The CDR3 nucleotides are TGTGCCAGCAGCTTAGGAGCGGGGGGGCCCCCGGGCATTCAGTACTTC. This translates into CASSLGAGGPPGIQYF.

This clonotype was picked up many times. This rearrangement joins TRBV7-8 to TRBJ2-7; 9 bases align to TRBD1. Germline values: CDR1 SGHVS, CDR2 FQNEAQ. The length of the CDR3 is 13 residues. Trimming removed 5 bases from V and 5 bases from J; junction bases left unmatched: 4. The CDR3 protein is CASSPRTGDEQYV. The DNA for the CDR3 is TGTGCCAGCAGCCCCCGGACAGGGGACGAGCAGTACGTC.

This clonotype was recorded many times. The CDR3 is CASSQGPRGPSPLHF. The DNA for the CDR3 is TGCGCCAGCAGCCAAGGGCCTCGGGGTCCTTCACCCCTCCACTTT. This chain links TRBV4-1 with TRBJ1-6; D not resolved. CDR1 and CDR2 (germline): MGHRA, YSYEKL. The germline V and J ends were trimmed by 1 base and 9 bases, with 13 bases remaining between them. The CDR3 loop spans 15 amino acids.

The V call is TRBV28, the J call TRBJ2-7; D is unresolved. V was clipped by 7 bases and J by 0 bases, with 16 bases between them. This CDR3 region has 15 residues. Germline V gives CDR1 MDHEN, CDR2 SYDVKM. This CDR3 is CASNLLARSSYEQYV. The DNA of the CDR3 is TGTGCCAGCAACCTACTCGCTAGGAGCTCCTACGAGCAGTACGTC.

This clonotype came up a few times. The chain carries TRBV4-2 and TRBJ1-5; 7 bases are a match to TRBD1. Per the germline V gene, CDR1 is LGHNA and CDR2 is YNFKEQ. The length of the CDR3 is 15 residues. After removal of 1 base from V and 4 bases from J, the junction contained 4 bases not matched to a gene. The DNA of the CDR3 is TGTGCCAGCAGCCAAGGCGACAGGGAGAATCAGCCCCAGCATTTT. Translated: CASSQGDRENQPQHF.

This CDR3 is CASSEYGSQPQHF. The CDR3 DNA sequence: TGTGCCAGCAGTGAGTATGGGAGTCAGCCCCAGCATTTT. The chain recombines TRBV2 with TRBJ1-5; D is ambiguous. The V end was cut by 3 bases, the J end by 6 bases, with 9 bases between. Germline CDR1 and CDR2: SNHLY and FYNNEI. The length of the CDR3 is 13 residues.

There are many counts of this clonotype. The rearrangement links TRBV5-5 to TRBJ1-4; D uncertain. Per germline, CDR1 SGHKS and CDR2 YYEKEE (reference sequence). This CDR3 comprises 14 residues. Trimming shortened V by 6 bases and J by 0 bases, and 9 bases separated the two germline ends. In DNA form, the CDR3 reads TGTGCCAGCAACTTAGAAGCAACTAATGAAAAACTGTTTTTT. Its protein is CASNLEATNEKLFF.

The rearrangement joins TRBV7-6 to TRBJ2-1; TRBD1 aligns across 9 bases. In germline, CDR1 is SGHVS, CDR2 FNYEAQ. The CDR3 length is 16 residues. The V gene end was trimmed by 3 bases and the J gene end by 9 bases; junction bases not matched to a gene: 12. The DNA for the CDR3 is TGTGCCAGCAGCTTCCTCCCGGACAGGGGAGGGAGTGAGCAGTTCTTC. As protein: CASSFLPDRGGSEQFF.

This clonotype was counted a few times. This sequence joins TRBV5-1 and TRBJ2-1, with D possibly being TRBD1 (6 bases). CDR3 length: 13 amino acids. Trimming cost V 0 bases and J 10 bases, with 11 bases left between them. The germline CDR1 and CDR2 sequences are SGHRS and YFSETQ. As DNA, the CDR3 is TGCGCCAGCAGCTTGGGCGACAGGCAGGAGCAGTTCTTC. Protein product: CASSLGDRQEQFF.

This clonotype has a handful of counts. The V gene is TRBV7-9, the J gene TRBJ2-4; no definite D call. Germline-derived CDR1 and CDR2 are SEHNR and FQNEAQ (reference sequence). This CDR3 contains 13 residues. V was clipped by 2 bases and J by 1 base, with 3 bases between them. For the CDR3, the DNA is TGTGCCAGCAGCTTATTCGCCAAAAACATTCAGTACTTC. Translation: CASSLFAKNIQYF.

Concerning this clonotype itself: One junction end does not reproduce the germline sequence, and a read error may be involved. The gene calls are TRBV7-9 and TRBJ1-3, with D maybe TRBD1 (5 bases). The CDR3 is made up of 14 amino acids. Per germline, CDR1 SEHNR and CDR2 FQNEAQ (reference sequence). CDR3 in amino acids: CASSIAGVGNTIYF. CDR3 in DNA: TGTGCCAGCAGCATAGCGGGGGTCGGAAACACCATATATTTT.

This clonotype was observed a handful of times. The genes are TRBV29-1 and TRBJ1-1; D is unresolved. The CDR3 is 16 amino acids. Germline CDR1 and CDR2: SQVTM and ANQGSEA. Trimming stripped 3 bases from V and 1 base from J, with 18 bases between. CDR3 nucleotides: TGCAGCGTTGAGGGGATCGGAAGCTTTAAGAACACTGAAGCTTTCTTT. Encoded protein: CSVEGIGSFKNTEAFF. Combining the CDR3 with reference TRBV29-1 and TRBJ1-1 gives the whole variable domain SAVISQKPSRDICQRGTSLTIQCQVDSQVTMMFWYRQQPGQSLTLIATANQGSEATYESGFVIDKFPISRPNLTFSTLTVSNMSPEDSSIYLCSVEGIGSFKNTEAFFGQGTRLTVV.

The chain joins TRBV20-1 to TRBJ2-1, with 8 bases fitting TRBD2. Germline V gives CDR1 DFQATT, CDR2 SNEGSKA (reference sequence). V shed 6 bases and J 6 bases; nucleotides not matched to a gene: 7. The CDR3 runs 13 residues. The CDR3 DNA sequence: TGCAGTGCCCGACGGGGGGGGGTCAATGAGCAGTTCTTC. Translated, it gives CSARRGGVNEQFF.

V usage is TRBV7-9 and J usage is TRBJ1-5; 9 positions match TRBD1. In germline, CDR1 is SEHNR, CDR2 FQNEAQ (reference sequence). Unmatched junction bases numbered 8, after V lost 5 bases and J lost 6 bases. The CDR3 runs 15 residues. CDR3 in amino acids: CASSAGQGAPQPQHF. CDR3 coding DNA: TGTGCCAGCAGCGCGGGACAGGGCGCTCCTCAGCCCCAGCATTTT. The full variable domain, in which reference TRBV7-9 and TRBJ1-5 provide the parts outside the CDR3, is DTGVSQNPRHKITKRGQNVTFRCDPISEHNRLYWYRQTLGQGPEFLTYFQNEAQLEKSRLLSDRFSAERPKGSFSTLEIQRTEQGDSAMYLCASSAGQGAPQPQHFGDGTRLSIL.

Only a few counts were recorded for this clonotype. The chain employs TRBV4-3 and TRBJ2-7, with 9 bases that match TRBD1. The CDR3 is 16 residues long. Germline CDR1 and CDR2: LGHNA and YSLEER. V shed 5 bases and J 5 bases; nucleotides not matched to a gene: 13. The CDR3 sequence: CASSGFSGQGLDEQYF. The CDR3 DNA reads TGCGCCAGCAGCGGTTTTAGTGGACAGGGGCTTGACGAGCAGTACTTC.

The CDR3 coding sequence is TGCAGTGCATGCCAAACTAGCACAGATACGCAGTATTTT. It yields the protein CSACQTSTDTQYF. This chain joins TRBV20-1 and TRBJ2-3; D unresolved. V lost 6 bases, J lost 0 bases, and 10 bases lay in between. Germline V CDR1 and CDR2: DFQATT, SNEGSKA (reference sequence). CDR3 length: 13 residues.

This clonotype was counted at least ten times. The chain employs TRBV5-5 and TRBJ2-3; TRBD1 aligns across 7 bases. This CDR3 region has 14 residues. Germline-derived CDR1 and CDR2 are SGHKS and YYEKEE (reference sequence). The V and J ends lost 2 bases and 4 bases, in that order; junction bases with no gene match: 4. CDR3: CASSFAGGADTQYF. In nucleotides, the CDR3 is TGTGCCAGCAGCTTCGCAGGGGGTGCAGATACGCAGTATTTT.

There are a few counts of this clonotype. The chain joins TRBV5-1 to TRBJ2-1; perhaps TRBD1 as D (6 bases). This CDR3 spans 12 amino acids. V lost 0 bases and J 15 bases, leaving 13 bases between the germline ends. Germline V lookup: CDR1 SGHRS, CDR2 YFSETQ. The DNA of the CDR3 is TGCGCCAGCAGCTTGGCCTTGGGGGCCCGGTTCTTC. This encodes CASSLALGARFF.

This clonotype was picked up a small number of times. This chain's CDR3 is CASSPRSLEQYV. CDR3 nucleotides: TGTGCCAGCAGCCCTCGGTCCCTCGAGCAGTACGTC. V usage is TRBV28 and J usage is TRBJ2-7, with D hard to call. The CDR3 is 12 residues long. V shed 6 bases and J shed 6 bases, with 12 bases lying between them. Germline loops: CDR1 MDHEN, CDR2 SYDVKM.